The rows below give T cell receptor beta chains drawn from one sample of a study of technical replicates of blood from a few donors. Sequenced by immunoSEQ multiplex PCR; TCRdb stores in-frame clones only, minus some. The sample has 84,000 or so clones; 90% to 95% are singletons. The sample was T cells isolated from PBMCs. These receptors were collected from a human donor in good health. Each CDR3 is given without its conserved first and last residue.

CDR3aa	v_gene	j_gene
AWRQGSTEAF	TRBV30	TRBJ1-1
ASSLQGANTEAF	TRBV7-9	TRBJ1-1
ATAQAGMLPQETQY	TRBV15	TRBJ2-5
ASSSSPGPIDEQF	TRBV6-5	TRBJ2-1
ASSIDSRELF	TRBV19	TRBJ2-2
ASSLEGAKAF	TRBV5-1	TRBJ1-1
ASSGELDTQY	TRBV5-6	TRBJ2-3
ASSFLASTDTQY	TRBV5-4	TRBJ2-3
ASSVEPRHDVGYT	TRBV9	TRBJ1-2
ASSLRRGSSYEQY	TRBV7-3	TRBJ2-7
ASSWRDSSYNEQF	TRBV5-1	TRBJ2-1
ASIPTTGEAF	TRBV19	TRBJ1-1
ASSPADSSYGGYT	TRBV18	TRBJ1-2
AFDGGLSGDTQY	TRBV2	TRBJ2-3
ASRLKDIMNTEAF	TRBV7-9	TRBJ1-1
ASSLMGHRDSYNSPLH	TRBV5-5	TRBJ1-6
ASTQLPSGRYNEQF	TRBV2	TRBJ2-1
ASSEVAGASTGELF	TRBV6-1	TRBJ2-2
AWNSLNYEQY	TRBV30	TRBJ2-7
ASSGTGVYEQY	TRBV19	TRBJ2-7
ASSWDRDRNIQY	TRBV27	TRBJ2-4
ASSRLSSGALRDTDTQY	TRBV19	TRBJ2-3
ASSSSGTSGRALYEQY	TRBV10-1	TRBJ2-7
ASSKGRVSSYNEQF	TRBV21-1	TRBJ2-1
ASSLVGSSYNEQF	TRBV5-1	TRBJ2-1
ASSIRGGNEQF	TRBV7-3	TRBJ2-1
ASSLTGGTDTQY	TRBV7-3	TRBJ2-3
ASSEISDTPSRVLT	TRBV10-2	TRBJ2-6
ASSSRAGGGAYEQY	TRBV19	TRBJ2-7
ASSLAEAGSSYNSPLH	TRBV5-6	TRBJ1-6
ASSLDRGGGSNYGYT	TRBV19	TRBJ1-2
ASRGSVVQETQY	TRBV19	TRBJ2-5
ASSYLGTGDYEQY	TRBV6-6	TRBJ2-7
ASSYRGGGNYEQY	TRBV6-5	TRBJ2-7
ASSLTVGLSEAF	TRBV5-1	TRBJ1-1
ASRGGLNTEAF	TRBV6-6	TRBJ1-1
ASSLGTGGLYGYT	TRBV27	TRBJ1-2
ASTAHRGRTINEQF	TRBV2	TRBJ2-1
ASSQVWRGRPETQY	TRBV4-1	TRBJ2-5
ASSKALRQGLNYGYT	TRBV21-1	TRBJ1-2
ASSPGTGYEKLF	TRBV16	TRBJ1-4
ASSLAARTNTGELF	TRBV5-1	TRBJ2-2
ASSSDLTDTQY	TRBV5-1	TRBJ2-3
ASSLDSRGYT	TRBV5-1	TRBJ1-2